These T cell receptor beta chains were read from a single sample in a study of beta chain features in type 1 diabetes. The data were produced by immunoSEQ multiplex PCR, yet TCRdb's version contains in-frame clones alone and is incomplete. The repertoire holds 200,000 to 250,000 clones, with around 14% as singletons. Sequenced material: naive CD4+ T cells from blood. The receptors were gathered from a man aged 25 to 40 with type 1 diabetes. CDR3s include the opening cysteine and the closing phenylalanine or tryptophan. D genes are given only for firm matches. For some rows the clone size is stated as once, few or many, or as a class when expanded; others skip it.

- | TRBJ2-2 | TRBD1 | TRBV6-1 | TGTGCCAGCAGTGGCCCGGGCCTCAGGGGGACCGGGGAGCTGTTTTTT | CASSGPGLRGTGELFF
- | TRBJ2-6 | - | TRBV6-5 | TGTGCCAGCAGTGGCAGAGGGGGGGCCAACGTCCTGACTTTC | CASSGRGGANVLTF
- | TRBJ2-5 | TRBD2 | TRBV10-3 | TGTGCCATCAGCTCCCTAGCGGCAGAAGAGACCCAGTACTTC | CAISSLAAEETQYF
few | TRBJ1-1 | - | TRBV15 | TGTGCCACCAGCAGAGCAGAAAACACTGAAGCTTTCTTT | CATSRAENTEAFF
few | TRBJ2-3 | - | TRBV19 | TGTGCCAGTTTTGGTGGCGGATCAGCAGATACGCAGTATTTT | CASFGGGSADTQYF
- | TRBJ1-5 | - | TRBV6-1 | TGTGCCAGCAGTGCCGACAGGAATCAGCCCCAGCATTTT | CASSADRNQPQHF
- | TRBJ2-6 | - | TRBV15 | TGTGCCACCAGCAGAGATGGGGCGAGGCGCTCTGGGGCCAACGTCCTGACTTTC | CATSRDGARRSGANVLTF
few | TRBJ2-7 | - | TRBV20-1 | TGCAGTGCTTTCGACAGGTCCGAGCAGTACTTC | CSAFDRSEQYF
- | TRBJ2-5 | - | TRBV7-2 | TGTGCCAGCAGCTTAGATTTACGGCAGGGCCGGGAGACCCAGTACTTC | CASSLDLRQGRETQYF
- | TRBJ1-5 | TRBD1 | TRBV5-4 | TGTGCCAGCACCGTAAGGACAGGGGGGACAAATCAGCCCCAGCATTTT | CASTVRTGGTNQPQHF
- | TRBJ2-1 | TRBD1 | TRBV7-9 | TGTGCCAGCAGCATAGGACAGGGGGCGCCGAATGAGCAGTTCTTC | CASSIGQGAPNEQFF
- | TRBJ1-4 | - | TRBV5-6 | TGTGCCAGCAGCTTGGGCGGTCCGAATGAAAAACTGTTTTTT | CASSLGGPNEKLFF
few | TRBJ1-1 | TRBD1 | TRBV5-4 | TGTGCCAGCAGCTCAAAAACAGGGGGCACTGAAGCTTTCTTT | CASSSKTGGTEAFF
- | TRBJ1-2 | TRBD1 | TRBV29-1 | TGCAGCGTTGCCCCAGGGGGCCCCAATGGCTACACCTTC | CSVAPGGPNGYTF
few | TRBJ2-2 | TRBD1 | TRBV5-4 | TGTGCCAGCAGCCCCGGACAGGGGACCACCGGGGAGCTGTTTTTT | CASSPGQGTTGELFF
few | TRBJ2-3 | - | TRBV18 | TGTGCCAGCTCACCTAACACAGATACGCAGTATTTT | CASSPNTDTQYF
- | TRBJ1-5 | - | TRBV11-2 | TGTGCCAGCAGCGGAGGCGTCGGCAATCAGCCCCAGCATTTT | CASSGGVGNQPQHF
- | TRBJ2-1 | TRBD2 | TRBV14 | TGTGCCAGCAGCCCTTCGGGGGGGCGCATCGATAATGAGCAGTTCTTC | CASSPSGGRIDNEQFF
few | TRBJ2-3 | TRBD2 | TRBV29-1 | TGCAGCGCAGGGACTAGCAGCACAGATACGCAGTATTTT | CSAGTSSTDTQYF
- | TRBJ2-2 | - | TRBV15 | TGTGCCACCAGCAGAGGGGCAGACAACACCGGGGAGCTGTTTTTT | CATSRGADNTGELFF
- | TRBJ2-7 | TRBD1 | TRBV5-4 | TGTGCCAGCAGTTTCAGGACAGGGGAAGCCTACGAGCAGTACTTC | CASSFRTGEAYEQYF
- | TRBJ2-7 | - | TRBV5-1 | TGCGCCAGCAGCCCCCAGCCAGCGGAAAGCTACGAGCAGTACTTC | CASSPQPAESYEQYF
- | TRBJ1-4 | TRBD1 | TRBV11-2 | TGTGCCAGCAGCACCCGACAGGGGGCGGGTGAAAAACTGTTTTTT | CASSTRQGAGEKLFF
few | TRBJ2-7 | - | TRBV5-4 | TGTGCCAGCAGTCGGGACACATCGACTTACGAGCAGTACTTC | CASSRDTSTYEQYF
few | TRBJ1-2 | - | TRBV5-8 | TGTGCCAGCAGCCGAACTGTAAACTATGGCTACACCTTC | CASSRTVNYGYTF
few | TRBJ1-1 | - | TRBV6-5 | TGTGCCAGCAGTCCATTCGACAGAGGCACTGAAGCTTTCTTT | CASSPFDRGTEAFF
- | TRBJ2-5 | TRBD1 | TRBV5-1 | TGCGCCAGCAGCTTAGGGGGACAGCTCCAAGAGACCCAGTACTTC | CASSLGGQLQETQYF
few | TRBJ2-3 | TRBD2 | TRBV7-9 | TGTGCCAGCAGCTTAGGGACTAGCGGGGCTACAGATACGCAGTATTTT | CASSLGTSGATDTQYF
- | TRBJ2-1 | TRBD2 | TRBV6-1 | TGTGCCAGCGGACTAGCGGGAGTGAATGAGCAGTTCTTC | CASGLAGVNEQFF
- | TRBJ1-5 | - | TRBV18 | TGTGCCAGCTCACCAGGCGGGGGCAGGGATCAGCCCCAGCATTTT | CASSPGGGRDQPQHF
few | TRBJ1-2 | TRBD1 | TRBV30 | TGTGCCTGGGGAGACAGGGTGGGCTATGGCTACACCTTC | CAWGDRVGYGYTF
few | TRBJ1-5 | - | TRBV5-6 | TGTGCCAGCAGCTTCAGGGATAGCAATCAGCCCCAGCATTTT | CASSFRDSNQPQHF
- | TRBJ1-4 | TRBD1 | TRBV29-1 | TGCAGCGTTGGGACAGGGACCCTTGAAAAACTGTTTTTT | CSVGTGTLEKLFF
few | TRBJ2-3 | - | TRBV9 | TGTGCCAGCAGCGGGCCAGGGTTTAGAGATACGCAGTATTTT | CASSGPGFRDTQYF
few | TRBJ2-7 | - | TRBV27 | TGTGCCAGCAGCCGCGCCAGGGACTCGTACGAGCAGTACTTC | CASSRARDSYEQYF
- | TRBJ2-1 | TRBD1 | TRBV18 | TGTGCCAGCTCACCACCAGGGGGCATTGAGCAGTTCTTC | CASSPPGGIEQFF
few | TRBJ1-6 | TRBD1 | TRBV6-6 | TGTGCCAGCAGTCCAGACAGGGGGTACTATAATTCACCCCTCCACTTT | CASSPDRGYYNSPLHF
few | TRBJ2-5 | TRBD1 | TRBV4-1 | TGCGCCAGCAGCCTGACCGGACAGGAAGAGACCCAGTACTTC | CASSLTGQEETQYF
few | TRBJ2-7 | TRBD1 | TRBV6-1 | TGTGCCAGCAGCCTCCGACAGGGAGTTTACGAGCAGTACTTC | CASSLRQGVYEQYF
- | TRBJ2-2 | TRBD2 | TRBV12-5 | TGTGCTAGTGGACTCGCTAGCGGCGGGGGCGGGGAGCTGTTTTTT | CASGLASGGGGELFF
- | TRBJ2-7 | TRBD1 | TRBV18 | TGTGCCAGCTCCCCCCTGATCGGACAGGGGGCTGGTGAGCAGTACTTC | CASSPLIGQGAGEQYF
- | TRBJ2-7 | TRBD1 | TRBV9 | TGTGCCAGCAGCGTAGACGGGACAGGCTACGAGCAGTACTTC | CASSVDGTGYEQYF
- | TRBJ1-6 | TRBD1 | TRBV5-1 | TGCGCCAGCAGCTTGGAAGGTGGCAGGGGGCCTTCACCCCTCCACTTT | CASSLEGGRGPSPLHF
few | TRBJ2-2 | TRBD1 | TRBV11-2 | TGTGCCAGCAGCTTAAGACAGGGGACCACCGGGGAGCTGTTTTTT | CASSLRQGTTGELFF
few | TRBJ2-3 | TRBD1 | TRBV29-1 | TGCAGCAAGACAGGGGAACCCACAGATACGCAGTATTTT | CSKTGEPTDTQYF
few | TRBJ1-5 | - | TRBV6-6 | TGTGCCAGCAGTTCGCGGCGGGGAATTGATCAGCCCCAGCATTTT | CASSSRRGIDQPQHF
few | TRBJ2-7 | TRBD1 | TRBV6-5 | TGTGCCAGCAGCTCCTCCCTCGGGACAGGGTGGGAGCAGTACTTC | CASSSSLGTGWEQYF
few | TRBJ2-7 | - | TRBV29-1 | TGCAGCGTTGAAGACGGGGGCTACGAGCAGTACTTC | CSVEDGGYEQYF
few | TRBJ1-1 | TRBD1 | TRBV30 | TGTGCCTGGAGCGCCGACAGGGGCACTGAAGCTTTCTTT | CAWSADRGTEAFF
few | TRBJ2-1 | TRBD2 | TRBV4-2 | TGTGCCAGCAGCCAGAGGACTAGCGCGACTGGGAATGAGCAGTTCTTC | CASSQRTSATGNEQFF
- | TRBJ2-2 | - | TRBV5-6 | TGTGCCAGCAGCTTGAAACGGGGTTATACCGGGGAGCTGTTTTTT | CASSLKRGYTGELFF
few | TRBJ1-1 | - | TRBV19 | TGTGCCAGTAGTATAGTAGGAGGACAGATTTACACTGAAGCTTTCTTT | CASSIVGGQIYTEAFF
- | TRBJ1-5 | TRBD1 | TRBV6-1 | TGTGCCAGCATGGAACACAGGGGCCAGCCCCAGCATTTT | CASMEHRGQPQHF
- | TRBJ1-4 | - | TRBV7-9 | TGTGCCAGCAGCTCGGTGGGCCCCGAAAAACTGTTTTTT | CASSSVGPEKLFF
few | TRBJ2-1 | - | TRBV2 | TGTGCCAGCTCTAGGGGGTCGTACAATGAGCAGTTCTTC | CASSRGSYNEQFF
- | TRBJ1-2 | - | TRBV2 | TGTGCCAGCAGTGAAAGTGTCAGGGACTATGGCTACACCTTC | CASSESVRDYGYTF
few | TRBJ2-3 | TRBD2 | TRBV28 | TGTGCCAGCAGTTCAATGGGTAGTCTAGCGGCCCGACGGTATTTT | CASSSMGSLAARRYF
few | TRBJ1-2 | - | TRBV7-9 | TGTGCCAGCAGCCTGGACAGTAACTATGGCTACACCTTC | CASSLDSNYGYTF